This is a list of T cell receptor beta chains from one sample in a study of vaccination and CD4 T cells after COVID-19. What these receptors recognize is not known. Each CDR3 protein is one row after TCRdb ran MiXCR on the PCR reads. The data show approximately 6,300 distinct CDR3 sequences, 32% seen once. Material: CD4+ T cells from blood, cultured in vitro, obtained after SARS-CoV-2 vaccination. These TCRs come from a human donor who had recovered from COVID-19. Both conserved end residues are part of each CDR3. Each record gives: V gene, D gene, J gene, clone size, CDR3 DNA, CDR3 protein. D genes are given only for firm matches. Clone size is given for some rows only: seen once, a few or many times, or a class if the clone is expanded.

>TRBV10-2|.|TRBJ2-1|.
TGCGCCAGCAGTGAGTCGGGGGCGCGAGGTGAGCAGTTCTTC
CASSESGARGEQFF
>TRBV4-3|.|TRBJ2-7|few
TGCGCCAGCAGCCAGCAGGGGGGTGGTTACGAGCAGTACTTC
CASSQQGGGYEQYF
>TRBV20-1|TRBD1|TRBJ1-6|.
TGCAGTGCTAGAGATTTTTCCGGCGGACAGGGACTAAGACCCCTCCACTTT
CSARDFSGGQGLRPLHF
>TRBV7-2|TRBD1|TRBJ2-7|.
TGTGCCAGCAGCCAGGACAGGCTTGGGGTCGAGCAGTACTTC
CASSQDRLGVEQYF
>TRBV6-4|TRBD1|TRBJ2-3|few
TGTGCCAGCAGCTACGGGACAGGGGCAGATACGCAGTATTTT
CASSYGTGADTQYF
>TRBV5-4|.|TRBJ2-7|.
TGTGCCAGCAGCTTGGACGGGGCCTACGAGCAGTACTTC
CASSLDGAYEQYF
>TRBV27|.|TRBJ2-3|.
TGTGCCAGCAGCCGTAGAAGCACAGATACGCAGTATTTT
CASSRRSTDTQYF
>TRBV11-1|.|TRBJ2-5|few
TGTGCCAGCAGCTTAGTCTCGGGAAATCAAGAGACCCAGTACTTC
CASSLVSGNQETQYF
>TRBV19|.|TRBJ1-5|.
TGTGCCAGTAGAACGGACAGACCTAATCAGCCCCAGCATTTT
CASRTDRPNQPQHF
>TRBV27|TRBD2|TRBJ2-7|few
TGTGCCAGCAGTGATAGCGGGATCCCCTACGAGCAGTACTTC
CASSDSGIPYEQYF
>TRBV4-2|TRBD2|TRBJ2-3|.
TGTGCCAGCAGCCAAGAGGGAGGGGAGCCAGATACGCAGTATTTT
CASSQEGGEPDTQYF
>TRBV15|.|TRBJ1-5|medium-sized
TGTGCCACCAGCACACAACAGGGTGTACTGTTTCAGCCCCAGCATTTT
CATSTQQGVLFQPQHF
>TRBV6-1|.|TRBJ1-2|.
TGTGCCAGCAGTGATATGGCTGCTAACTATGGCTACACCTTC
CASSDMAANYGYTF
>TRBV7-2|.|TRBJ1-1|.
TGTGCCAGCAGCACCCGTAAGGGGGGAACTGAAGCTTTCTTT
CASSTRKGGTEAFF
>TRBV20-1|.|TRBJ2-5|medium-sized
TGCAGTGCTAGAGTTCGCGGTAGCCAAGAGACCCAGTACTTC
CSARVRGSQETQYF
>TRBV14|TRBD2|TRBJ2-7|.
TGTGCCAGCAGCCAAGATGGGACTAGCGGGAGATACGAGCAGTACTTC
CASSQDGTSGRYEQYF
>TRBV20-1|.|TRBJ2-3|.
TGCAGTGCTCGGCTAGCTTCAGATACGCAGTATTTT
CSARLASDTQYF
>TRBV28|TRBD1|TRBJ2-7|.
TGTGCCACAGGGGGTGGCACCTACGAGCAGTACTTC
CATGGGTYEQYF
>TRBV6-2/TRBV6-3|TRBD2|TRBJ2-7|once
TGTGCCAGCAGGGTTAGCGGGAGCAACGAGCAGTACTTC
CASRVSGSNEQYF
>TRBV7-2|.|TRBJ1-1|medium-sized
TGTGCCAGCAGCTTAGAGAGGACCGGGGTTGAAGCTTTCTTT
CASSLERTGVEAFF
>TRBV19|.|TRBJ1-5|.
TGTGCCAGTAGACGGAGCAATCAGCCCCAGCATTTT
CASRRSNQPQHF
>TRBV29-1|TRBD2|TRBJ2-1|once
TGCAGCATTGAAGATTGGGGGAGCGGGGGCAATGAGCAGTTCTTC
CSIEDWGSGGNEQFF
>TRBV20-1|.|TRBJ1-6|.
TGCAGTGCTAGAGAGGAAGTTACCTATAATTCACCCCTCCACTTT
CSAREEVTYNSPLHF
>TRBV7-2|.|TRBJ1-2|few
TGTGCCAGCAGCTTAATGGAGGGGTACACCTTC
CASSLMEGYTF
>TRBV20-1|.|TRBJ1-3|.
TGCAGTGCTAGTCTAGAAAACACCATATATTTT
CSASLENTIYF
>TRBV6-2/TRBV6-3|.|TRBJ2-5|.
TGTGCCAGCAGTTACTCTGGCCGGCCGACGTACCAAGAGACCCAGTACTTC
CASSYSGRPTYQETQYF
>TRBV11-2|.|TRBJ2-5|.
TGTGCCAGCAGCCCCAGGACTGGGACTCAAGAGACCCAGTACTTC
CASSPRTGTQETQYF
>TRBV7-2|.|TRBJ2-5|.
TGTGCCAGCAGACGAATGGGGGGCCCCCAAGAGACCCAGTACTTC
CASRRMGGPQETQYF
>TRBV21-1|.|TRBJ2-7|few
TGTGCCAGCACTGGAGGGACAGGGGGCCACGAGCAGTACTTC
CASTGGTGGHEQYF
>TRBV7-6|TRBD1|TRBJ2-5|medium-sized
TGTGCCAGCAGCCCCGAAACAGGGGTGGAGACCCAGTACTTC
CASSPETGVETQYF
>TRBV19|TRBD2|TRBJ2-5|few
TGTGCCAGTAGTAGCCGGGGGGGCCTTGAGACCCAGTACTTC
CASSSRGGLETQYF
>TRBV7-2|TRBD2|TRBJ2-1|medium-sized
TGTGCCAGCAGCTCTTATAGCGGGGGGGCCTATGAGCAGTTCTTC
CASSSYSGGAYEQFF
>TRBV6-1|.|TRBJ2-7|few
TGTGCCAGCAGTCAGGGGTACTACGAGCAGTACTTC
CASSQGYYEQYF
>TRBV7-8|TRBD1|TRBJ1-2|.
TGTGCCAGCAGCCAAGGAGGGACAGACTATGGCTACACCTTC
CASSQGGTDYGYTF
>TRBV27|TRBD1|TRBJ2-1|.
TGTGCCAGCAGTTTACTTAGGGACAGCTACAATGAGCAGTTCTTC
CASSLLRDSYNEQFF
>TRBV7-2|.|TRBJ1-6|medium-sized
TGTGCCAGCAGCCCCGACAGGAGCCGCTCACCCCTCCACTTT
CASSPDRSRSPLHF
>TRBV20-1|TRBD2|TRBJ2-1|.
TGCAGTGCTAGGTTACTCGTCCGACTAGCGGGGAGCTCCTACAATGAGCAGTTCTTC
CSARLLVRLAGSSYNEQFF
>TRBV7-9|.|TRBJ1-1|.
TGTGCCAGCAGCTTCGCGGGGAACACTGAAGCTTTCTTT
CASSFAGNTEAFF
>TRBV20-1|.|TRBJ1-5|medium-sized
TGCAGTGCTCATCAGCCCCAGCATTTT
CSAHQPQHF
>TRBV15|.|TRBJ2-5|medium-sized
TGTGCCACCAGCCTAGGTGAAGGCGGTGGGGAGACCCAGTACTTC
CATSLGEGGGETQYF
>TRBV20-1|.|TRBJ2-7|.
TGCAGTGCCGAGGAAGGGGCTTTAGGGGAGCAGTACTTC
CSAEEGALGEQYF
>TRBV19|.|TRBJ1-2|once
TGTGCCAGTAGTTCACAGGGAAAAGGCGGCTACACCTTC
CASSSQGKGGYTF
>TRBV11-2|TRBD2|TRBJ2-5|medium-sized
TGTGCCAGCAGCTTAGTGGGACTAGCGGGAGAAACCCAGTACTTC
CASSLVGLAGETQYF
>TRBV19|.|TRBJ1-5|.
TGTGCCAGTAGTATGAGAGGGCAGCCCCAGCATTTT
CASSMRGQPQHF
>TRBV24-1|TRBD1|TRBJ1-6|.
TGTGCCACCAGAGGGACAGGGTCCGATTCACCCCTCCACTTT
CATRGTGSDSPLHF
>TRBV6-1|.|TRBJ1-2|few
TGTGCCAGCAGTGAACAAGCAGTCTATGGCTACACCTTC
CASSEQAVYGYTF
>TRBV7-9|.|TRBJ1-5|.
TGTGCCAGCAGCTTCGGGGGGGGAAGCAATCAGCCCCAGCATTTT
CASSFGGGSNQPQHF
>TRBV19|.|TRBJ2-1|.
TGTGCCACACAGAGCTCCTACAATGAGCAGTTCTTC
CATQSSYNEQFF
>TRBV7-9|TRBD1|TRBJ2-7|.
TGTGCCAGCAGCTTAGAGAGGGGGCGAGGGAACGAGCAGTACTTC
CASSLERGRGNEQYF
>TRBV19|.|TRBJ2-7|.
TGTGCCAGTAGTATTTCGGCAGGACCCTACGAGCAGTACTTC
CASSISAGPYEQYF
>TRBV10-1|TRBD1|TRBJ1-5|few
TGCGCCAGCCCGCTGAACCAGGGGGTGAGGTATAGCAATCAGCCCCAGCATTTT
CASPLNQGVRYSNQPQHF
>TRBV6-5|TRBD1|TRBJ1-5|.
TGTGCCAGCAGTTACACCGGGACAGGCAATCAGCCCCAGCATTTT
CASSYTGTGNQPQHF
>TRBV7-2|TRBD2|TRBJ2-7|few
TGTGCCAGCAGCTTAAGGGGCGGGCGGGGGGAGCAGTACTTC
CASSLRGGRGEQYF
>TRBV7-2|.|TRBJ2-5|.
TGTACCAGCAGACGAATGGGGGGCCCCCAAGAGACCCAGTACTTC
CTSRRMGGPQETQYF
>TRBV6-1|TRBD1|TRBJ1-1|few
TGTGCCAGCAGTGGGACAGGGGGCTTATCGTCTTTCTTT
CASSGTGGLSSFF
>TRBV27|.|TRBJ2-7|few
TGTGCCAGCAGTTCCCTCGCTAGCGAAGTAAACTACGAGCAGTACTTC
CASSSLASEVNYEQYF
>TRBV10-3|TRBD2|TRBJ2-7|.
TGTGCCAGCGAAGCGGGGGGCCACTACGAGCAGTACTTC
CASEAGGHYEQYF
>TRBV7-8|TRBD1|TRBJ1-5|.
TGTGCCAGCAGCTCCGACAGGGTCAATCAGCCCCAGCATTTT
CASSSDRVNQPQHF
>TRBV7-2|TRBD2|TRBJ2-7|few
TGTGCCAGCAGCCCATGGGGCGGGAGAGGTGAGCAGTACTTC
CASSPWGGRGEQYF
>TRBV11-2|.|TRBJ1-2|.
TGTGCCAGCAGCTTAGTTGGGGGTGGCTATGGCTACACCTTC
CASSLVGGGYGYTF